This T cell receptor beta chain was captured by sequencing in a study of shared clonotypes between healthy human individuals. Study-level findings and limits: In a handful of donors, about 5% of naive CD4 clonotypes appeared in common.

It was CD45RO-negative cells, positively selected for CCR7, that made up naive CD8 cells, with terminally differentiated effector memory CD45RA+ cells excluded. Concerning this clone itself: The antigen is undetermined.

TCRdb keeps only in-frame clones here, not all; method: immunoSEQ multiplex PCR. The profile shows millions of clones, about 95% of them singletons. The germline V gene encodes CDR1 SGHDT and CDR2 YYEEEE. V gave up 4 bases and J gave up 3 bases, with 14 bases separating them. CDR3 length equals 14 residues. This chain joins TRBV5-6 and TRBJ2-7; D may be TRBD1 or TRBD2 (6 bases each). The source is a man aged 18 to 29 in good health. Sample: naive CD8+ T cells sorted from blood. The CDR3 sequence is CASSMRGHLYEQYF. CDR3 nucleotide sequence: TGTGCCAGCAGCATGCGGGGACACCTCTACGAGCAGTACTTC.